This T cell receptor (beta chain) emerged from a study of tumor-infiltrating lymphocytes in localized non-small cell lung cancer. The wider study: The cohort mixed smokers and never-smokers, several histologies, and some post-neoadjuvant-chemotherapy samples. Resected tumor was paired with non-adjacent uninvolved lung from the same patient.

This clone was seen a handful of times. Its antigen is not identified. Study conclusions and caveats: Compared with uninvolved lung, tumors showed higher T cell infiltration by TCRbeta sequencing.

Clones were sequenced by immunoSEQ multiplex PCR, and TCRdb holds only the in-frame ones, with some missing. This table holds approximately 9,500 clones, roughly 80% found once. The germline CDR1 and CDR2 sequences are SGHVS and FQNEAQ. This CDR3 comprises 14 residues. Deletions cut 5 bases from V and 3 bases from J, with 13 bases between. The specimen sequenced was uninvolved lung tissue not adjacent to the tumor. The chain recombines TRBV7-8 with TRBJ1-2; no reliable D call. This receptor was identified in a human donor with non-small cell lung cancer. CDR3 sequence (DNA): TGTGCCAGCAGCCCGACGGACGGAGACTATGGCTACACCTTC. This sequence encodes CASSPTDGDYGYTF.